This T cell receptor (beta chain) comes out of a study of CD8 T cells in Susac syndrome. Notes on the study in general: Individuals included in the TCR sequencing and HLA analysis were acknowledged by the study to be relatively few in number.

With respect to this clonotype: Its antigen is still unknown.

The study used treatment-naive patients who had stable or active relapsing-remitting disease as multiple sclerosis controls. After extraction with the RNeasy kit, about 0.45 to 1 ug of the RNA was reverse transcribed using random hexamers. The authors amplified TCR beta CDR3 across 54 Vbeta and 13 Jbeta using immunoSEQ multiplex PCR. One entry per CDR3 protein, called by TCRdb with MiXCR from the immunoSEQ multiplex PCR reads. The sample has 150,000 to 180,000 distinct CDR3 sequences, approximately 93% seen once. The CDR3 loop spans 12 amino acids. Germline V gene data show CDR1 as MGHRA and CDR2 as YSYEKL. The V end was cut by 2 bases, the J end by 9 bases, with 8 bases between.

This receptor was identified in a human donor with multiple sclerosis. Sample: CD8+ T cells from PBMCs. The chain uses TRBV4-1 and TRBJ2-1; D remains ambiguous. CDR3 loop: CASSQRVGEQFF. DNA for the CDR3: TGCGCCAGCAGCCAACGGGTGGGTGAGCAGTTCTTC.